The 27 T cell receptor beta chains presented below share a single source sample, sequenced in a study of vaccination effects on CD4 cells after COVID-19. Culture lasted 10 days before CD4+ T cell isolation. For these receptors, no antigen is known. Method: immunoSEQ multiplex PCR; TCRdb's copy keeps in-frame clones and lacks some. This table holds tens of thousands of clones, 60% to 75% found once. Sequencing used CD4+ T cells from PBMCs cultured without peptide, obtained before COVID-19 vaccination. The receptors here all came from a human donor who received a COVID-19 vaccine.

As regards this clone: Other DNA sequences in the same sample also yield this CDR3. The chain uses TRBV7-9 and TRBJ2-7; 8 bases agree with TRBD1. CDR1 is SEHNR and CDR2 is FQNEAQ in the germline V gene (reference sequence). The CDR3 length is 15 residues. Trimming took 5 bases from V and 1 from J; bases not matched to a gene: 7. The CDR3 is CASSRLGDRSYEQYF. The CDR3 DNA is TGTGCCAGCAGCCGCCTGGGGGACAGGTCCTACGAGCAGTACTTC.

This chain uses TRBV7-9 with TRBJ2-6; the D gene is possibly TRBD1 (5 bases). Germline V gene sequence: CDR1 SEHNR, CDR2 FQNEAQ (reference sequence). CDR3 size: 16 residues. Trimming stripped 5 bases from V and 0 bases from J, with 11 bases between. CDR3 sequence (DNA): TGTGCCAGCAGCGTTATAAGGGGCTCTGGGGCCAACGTCCTGACTTTC. Residues: CASSVIRGSGANVLTF.

The V and J genes are TRBV6-1 and TRBJ2-7; D is unresolved. The CDR3 length is 14 residues. Germline loops: CDR1 MNHNS, CDR2 SASEGT. The V gene lost 3 bases and the J gene lost 2 bases, with 11 bases spanning the gap. CDR3 nucleotides: TGTGCCAGCAGTGATGAGGCGAAAACCTACGAGCAGTACTTC. It encodes CASSDEAKTYEQYF.

The V and J genes are TRBV9 and TRBJ2-3; D is uncertain. V was trimmed by 5 bases and J by 5 bases, leaving 12 bases between them. The CDR3 has 13 residues. Per germline, CDR1 SGDLS and CDR2 YYNGEE. CDR3: CASSGHSGDTQYF. CDR3 sequence (DNA): TGTGCCAGCAGTGGTCACAGTGGAGATACGCAGTATTTT. The entire variable domain, with the rest obtained from reference TRBV9 and TRBJ2-3, is as follows: DSGVTQTPKHLITATGQRVTLRCSPRSGDLSVYWYQQSLDQGLQFLIQYYNGEERAKGNILERFSAQQFPDLHSELNLSSLELGDSALYFCASSGHSGDTQYFGPGTRLTVL.

V is TRBV6-2 or TRBV6-3 and J is TRBJ1-2; TRBD1 agrees at 8 bases. The CDR3 spans 14 residues. V lost 6 bases and J lost 3; bases outside the gene matches: 6. Germline CDR1 MNHEY, CDR2 SVGEGT. CDR3 sequence (DNA): TGTGCCAGCAGGTACAGGGGGATCGACTATGGCTACACCTTC. Amino acid sequence: CASRYRGIDYGYTF.

V gene TRBV2 combines with J gene TRBJ1-2; D ambiguous. Germline lookup yields CDR1 SNHLY and CDR2 FYNNEI. The V gene lost 5 bases and the J gene lost 5 bases, with 18 bases spanning the gap. The CDR3 covers 15 residues. The DNA for the CDR3 is TGTGCCAGCAGTAGAGTCAGGATCCCTTTGTATGGCTACACCTTC. As protein: CASSRVRIPLYGYTF.

V and J are TRBV18 and TRBJ2-3, with D perhaps TRBD1 (6 bases). The CDR3 runs 17 residues. The germline V and J ends were trimmed by 0 bases and 2 bases, with 15 bases remaining between them. In germline, CDR1 is KGHSH, CDR2 LQKENI. The CDR3 loop is CASSPPGFGDNTDTQYF. The CDR3 bases are TGTGCCAGCTCACCACCGGGATTTGGGGACAACACAGATACGCAGTATTTT.

The chain uses TRBV19 and TRBJ1-2; TRBD1 matches 10 bases. The CDR3 sequence is 13 residues long. From germline, CDR1 is LNHDA and CDR2 SQIVND (reference sequence). Trimming removed 6 bases from V and 6 bases from J; junction bases left unmatched: 4. Here the CDR3 reads CASRTTGGNGYTF. CDR3 sequence (DNA): TGTGCCAGTAGGACGACAGGGGGCAATGGCTACACCTTC. Complete variable domain (other parts from reference TRBV19 and TRBJ1-2): DGGITQSPKYLFRKEGQNVTLSCEQNLNHDAMYWYRQDPGQGLRLIYYSQIVNDFQKGDIAEGYSVSREKKESFPLTVTSAQKNPTAFYLCASRTTGGNGYTFGSGTRLTVV.

This clone was picked up one time. This sequence joins TRBV6-5 and TRBJ1-2; 10 bases match TRBD1. CDR1 is MNHEY and CDR2 is SVGAGI in the germline V gene. Trimming cost V 4 bases and J 6 bases; bases outside gene matches: 5. There are 14 residues in the CDR3. CDR3: CASSSGTGVHGYTF. CDR3 coding DNA: TGTGCCAGCAGTTCCGGGACAGGGGTTCATGGCTACACCTTC.

V is TRBV2 and J is TRBJ2-3, with TRBD2 matching 7 bases. The CDR3 covers 16 residues. CDR1 SNHLY and CDR2 FYNNEI come from the germline V gene. Losses at the gene ends were 9 bases for V and 1 base for J; bases not matched to a gene: 13. In DNA, the CDR3 is TGTGCCAGTTGCCTGACCGCGGGGGTCCGCACAGATACGCAGTATTTT. It yields the protein CASCLTAGVRTDTQYF.

The genes are TRBV5-1 and TRBJ2-3; D is undetermined. This CDR3 region has 14 residues. Trimming left V 5 bases short and J 0 bases short, with 10 bases between. CDR1 is SGHRS, CDR2 YFSETQ, per germline. The CDR3 is CASRVSPSTDTQYF. The CDR3 region has the DNA TGCGCCAGCAGGGTCAGCCCCAGCACAGATACGCAGTATTTT.

This clone was picked up a small number of times. This sequence joins TRBV28 and TRBJ1-3; a possible D gene is TRBD1 (6 bases). Trimming left V 3 bases short and J 2 bases short, with 8 bases between. CDR1 and CDR2 (germline): MDHEN, SYDVKM. This CDR3 is 14 amino acids long. The chain's CDR3 is CASSLRGTGNTIYF. The CDR3 DNA follows: TGTGCCAGCAGTTTGAGGGGGACTGGAAACACCATATATTTT.

The chain recombines TRBV2 with TRBJ2-5; no reliable D call. This CDR3 comprises 12 residues. Germline V gene data show CDR1 as SNHLY and CDR2 as FYNNEI. With 6 bases removed from V and 5 bases from J, the gap between germline ends came to 10 bases. As DNA, the CDR3 is TGTGCCAGCAGACTCTCTGGGGAGACCCAGTACTTC. Protein sequence: CASRLSGETQYF.

V and J are TRBV28 and TRBJ1-2, with 7 bases lining up with TRBD1. In germline, CDR1 is MDHEN, CDR2 SYDVKM. V was pared by 6 bases and J by 7 bases, with 17 bases of the junction left unmatched. This CDR3 has 16 residues. The CDR3 protein is CASSQGVGKGSAGYTF. The CDR3 DNA sequence: TGTGCCAGCAGCCAGGGGGTGGGGAAAGGGTCCGCTGGCTACACCTTC.

This clone has only a few counts. The rearrangement uses TRBV19 and TRBJ1-5, with 9 bases aligning to TRBD1. Losses at the gene ends were 10 bases for V and 6 bases for J; bases not matched to a gene: 13. Germline CDR1 is LNHDA and CDR2 is SQIVND (reference sequence). CDR3 length: 15 amino acids. The CDR3 loop reads CATRGAQGAGQPQHF. The CDR3 nucleotides are TGTGCCACCCGGGGCGCACAGGGGGCTGGTCAGCCCCAGCATTTT.

V usage is TRBV18 and J usage is TRBJ2-7; the D gene is possibly TRBD1 (6 bases). V was pared by 6 bases and J by 0 bases, with 9 bases between. The CDR3 sequence is 13 residues long. Per germline, CDR1 KGHSH and CDR2 LQKENI. This CDR3 is CASSPDSSYEQYF. Written as DNA, the CDR3 is TGTGCCAGCTCCCCGGACAGCTCCTACGAGCAGTACTTC.

This clone has only a few counts. V gene TRBV7-9 combines with J gene TRBJ1-2; 11 positions match TRBD1. Germline values: CDR1 SEHNR, CDR2 FQNEAQ (reference sequence). The CDR3 extends over 14 amino acids. With V trimmed by 7 bases and J by 6 bases, 7 bases remained unmatched. CDR3 DNA: TGTGCCAGCACCGGACAGGGGGCACTAAATGGCTACACCTTC. Protein: CASTGQGALNGYTF.

This rearrangement joins TRBV28 to TRBJ1-1; 7 bases agree with TRBD1. J gave up 4 bases and V 7 bases, and 6 bases lay outside the gene matches. CDR1 and CDR2 (germline): MDHEN, SYDVKM. The CDR3 runs to 13 residues. The CDR3 is CASIETGRTEAFF. DNA of the CDR3: TGTGCCAGCATTGAGACAGGGCGCACTGAAGCTTTCTTT.

The rearrangement uses TRBV5-1 and TRBJ1-1; D unclear. Germline V gene sequence: CDR1 SGHRS, CDR2 YFSETQ. Trimming pared 5 bases from V and 1 base from J, leaving 9 bases between. CDR3 length: 13 amino acids. This CDR3 reads CASSNSENTEAFF. As DNA, the CDR3 is TGCGCCAGCAGTAATTCTGAGAACACTGAAGCTTTCTTT.

Judged by abundance, this clone is medium-sized (0.01 to 0.1%). This rearrangement joins TRBV4-1 to TRBJ1-1; D is perhaps TRBD1 (6 bases). Germline V gene data show CDR1 as MGHRA and CDR2 as YSYEKL. CDR3 size: 16 residues. V gave up 4 bases and J gave up 6 bases, with 21 bases separating them. CDR3 DNA: TGCGCCAGCAGCCTAACGGAAACGGGGGGCAGGGCTGAAGCTTTCTTT. Encoded protein: CASSLTETGGRAEAFF.

The V call is TRBV19, the J call TRBJ1-1; D not certain. CDR1 and CDR2 (germline): LNHDA, SQIVND (reference sequence). The CDR3 covers 14 residues. V lost 2 bases and J lost 7, with 14 bases in between. As DNA, the CDR3 is TGTGCCAGTAGTATAAGGGTGTCCGGTGGTGAAGCTTTCTTT. Amino acids: CASSIRVSGGEAFF.

The chain carries TRBV18 and TRBJ2-2, with a tentative D call TRBD2 (5 bases). The CDR3 length is 14 residues. Per the germline V gene, CDR1 is KGHSH and CDR2 is LQKENI. Trimming removed 2 bases at V and 3 bases at J, with 7 bases between. The CDR3 reads CASSPTRYTGELFF. As DNA, the CDR3 is TGTGCCAGCTCACCAACTAGGTACACCGGGGAGCTGTTTTTT.

The chain couples TRBV28 to TRBJ1-1; 7 bases are shared with TRBD1. The CDR3 has 14 amino acids. Germline V lookup: CDR1 MDHEN, CDR2 SYDVKM. Losses at the gene ends were 3 bases for V and 7 bases for J; bases not matched to a gene: 8. The CDR3 sequence: CASSFSDRVIEAFF. The DNA for the CDR3 is TGTGCCAGCAGTTTCTCCGACAGGGTAATTGAAGCTTTCTTT.

This clone appeared a few times. The chain recombines TRBV10-2 with TRBJ1-5; D call uncertain. V dropped 0 bases and J dropped 4 bases, with 7 bases sitting between them. CDR1 WSHSY and CDR2 SAAADI come from the germline V gene. The CDR3 is 14 amino acids. CDR3 in DNA: TGCGCCAGCAGTGAGTCGAGAGGAAATCAGCCCCAGCATTTT. Amino acid sequence: CASSESRGNQPQHF.

This chain joins TRBV7-2 and TRBJ1-6; the D is unclear. The V end was cut by 2 bases, the J end by 0 bases, with 5 bases between. CDR1 and CDR2 from the germline V gene are SGHTA and FQGNSA. The CDR3 spans 15 residues. In DNA, the CDR3 is TGTGCCAGCAGCTTACAGAGCTCCTATAATTCACCCCTCCACTTT. Translating gives CASSLQSSYNSPLHF.

The chain joins TRBV19 to TRBJ2-7, with D possibly matching TRBD1 (5 bases). Germline loops: CDR1 LNHDA, CDR2 SQIVND (reference sequence). This CDR3 is 14 amino acids long. Trimming pared 4 bases from V and 5 bases from J, leaving 15 bases between. The CDR3 bases are TGTGCCAGTAGTAAGGGGTCGGGTTCCCACGAGCAGTACTTC. Protein sequence: CASSKGSGSHEQYF.

The CDR3 region is CASSLDPGFYNEQFF. CDR3 bases: TGCGCCAGCAGCCTGGACCCGGGCTTCTACAATGAGCAGTTCTTC. The chain is built from TRBV4-1 and TRBJ2-1, with D uncertain. The CDR3 sequence is 15 residues long. Germline-derived CDR1 and CDR2 are MGHRA and YSYEKL. V gave up 4 bases and J gave up 3 bases, with 13 bases separating them.